This T cell receptor beta chain was documented in a study of CD8+CD57+ T cells in acquired aplastic anemia. Study in general: The study obtained an average of about 3.2 ug of DNA from sorted CD4+ and CD8+ cells. Notes on the study in general: Patients were compared with controls for CD8+ Simpson's diversity, and no significant difference emerged. Roughly 30 sequences, all CD8+ CDR3, were shared between patients and controls.

TCR beta VDJ and CDR3 were profiled, and genomic DNA was the template. One entry per CDR3 protein, called by TCRdb with MiXCR from the reads. The sample shows 150,000 to 200,000 distinct CDR3 sequences, about 48% of them seen only once. Germline V gene sequence: CDR1 LNHDA, CDR2 SQIVND (reference sequence). The CDR3 is 18 amino acids. V lost 3 bases to trimming and J lost 0 bases; unmatched junction nucleotides: 12. With regard to this clonotype: What it binds is unknown.

This rearrangement joins TRBV19 to TRBJ2-3; TRBD2 matches 7 bases. The specimen sequenced was sorted CD4+, CD8+, or CD8+CD57+ T cells (not recorded which) from PBMCs. The TCR originated in a human donor in good health. Written as DNA, the CDR3 is TGTGCCAGTAGTATCCCCCTAGTTCGCGGGAGTAGCACAGATACGCAGTATTTT. Translating gives CASSIPLVRGSSTDTQYF.